This T cell receptor beta chain was sequenced in a study of blood T cell repertoires in COVID-19. Turning to the study itself: From the United States, Italy and Spain came samples of acute and convalescent COVID-19.

As processed by the authors: Reference gene primer amplification gave nucleated cell count estimates. The protocol was immunoSEQ multiplex PCR, while the TCRdb copy is restricted to in-frame clones and leaves out a portion. V and J calls and clone size come straight from that table; D and trimming were deduced from the DNA. The profile shows over 65,000 clones, just under 80% of them singletons. The germline V and J ends were trimmed by 4 bases and 4 bases, with 10 bases remaining between them. There are 14 residues in the CDR3. Germline assignment: CDR1 KGHDR and CDR2 SFDVKD. The chain is built from TRBV24-1 and TRBJ1-5, with D hard to call. The origin of this receptor is a man between 60 and 70 years old with COVID-19, enrolled during active disease. Sequencing input: peripheral blood. The CDR3 loop is CATSEGGRNQPQHF. DNA for the CDR3: TGTGCCACCAGTGAGGGAGGGAGAAATCAGCCCCAGCATTTT.